Below are 23 T cell receptor beta chains sequenced from a single sample in a study of T cell clusters in autoimmune cytopenias (dated by TCRdb to between 2018 and 2020). Each sample's TRB amplification started from 250 ng of peripheral blood genomic DNA, which corresponds to roughly 38,000 genome equivalents. TCRdb records Illumina MiSeq as the sequencer. TRB rearrangements were amplified by multiplex PCR following a touch-down protocol, with the TRB-A and TRB-B primer pools mixed in one tube. After the reads were reprocessed by TCRdb, one entry was made per CDR3 protein sequence, with no DNA. The data table for this sample lists some 8,300 distinct CDR3 sequences. The biggest ten clones account for around 4.1% of the sample. Sequencing was done on a sample of peripheral blood. These receptors were taken from a human donor with an autoimmune cytopenia or autoimmune hepatitis (not recorded which).

Measured by frequency, this clonotype is medium-sized. Here the CDR3 reads CASSLRDQPQHF. V is TRBV27 and J is TRBJ1-5. The CDR3 totals 12 residues. Germline CDR1 MNHEY, CDR2 SMNVEV (reference sequence).

V is TRBV7-9 and J is TRBJ2-3; TCRdb designates TRBD1, a call that cannot be tested without DNA. The CDR3 covers 13 residues. The germline V gene has CDR1 SEHNR and CDR2 FQNEAQ (reference sequence). CDR3 amino acids: CASSFSGEDTQYF. The variable domain in full, with the rest retrieved from reference TRBV7-9 and TRBJ2-3, is DTGVSQNPRHKITKRGQNVTFRCDPISEHNRLYWYRQTLGQGPEFLTYFQNEAQLEKSRLLSDRFSAERPKGSFSTLEIQRTEQGDSAMYLCASSFSGEDTQYFGPGTRLTVL.

This clonotype registers medium-sized by frequency. The chain couples TRBV15 to TRBJ2-5. The CDR3 contains 14 residues. Germline loops: CDR1 LNHNV, CDR2 YYDKDF (reference sequence). CDR3 sequence reads: CATSSGRTKSTQYF.

This rearrangement joins TRBV30 to TRBJ1-2; without DNA, the TCRdb call of TRBD1 cannot be checked. The CDR3 sequence is 14 residues long. Germline V lookup: CDR1 GTSNPN, CDR2 SVGIG (reference sequence). The CDR3 region is CAWVPQGLNYGYTF.

By frequency, this clonotype registers medium-sized. The CDR3 here is CASSSPGQGLLGYTF. This chain links TRBV27 with TRBJ1-2; TCRdb calls TRBD1, which cannot be checked without DNA. This CDR3 spans 15 amino acids. The germline V gene encodes CDR1 MNHEY and CDR2 SMNVEV (reference sequence).

This chain links TRBV5-5 with TRBJ1-2. Germline lookup yields CDR1 SGHKS and CDR2 YYEKEE (reference sequence). This CDR3 contains 12 residues. The CDR3 loop reads CASSFVRGGYTF. Drawing the rest from reference TRBV5-5 and TRBJ1-2, the complete variable domain is DAGVTQSPTHLIKTRGQQVTLRCSPISGHKSVSWYQQVLGQGPQFIFQYYEKEERGRGNFPDRFSARQFPNYSSELNVNALLLGDSALYLCASSFVRGGYTFGSGTRLTVV.

This clonotype is classed as medium-sized by frequency. The CDR3 spells CASRTDRALEQYF. V usage is TRBV27 and J usage is TRBJ2-7; no DNA is available, so the TRBD1 call from TCRdb remains unchecked. This CDR3 has 13 residues. Per the germline V gene, CDR1 is MNHEY and CDR2 is SMNVEV (reference sequence).

This clonotype is deemed medium-sized by its frequency. This chain connects TRBV6-5 to TRBJ2-7; TCRdb proposes TRBD1, but this gene call is untestable without DNA. Germline V lookup: CDR1 MNHEY, CDR2 SVGAGI. This CDR3 contains 14 residues. The CDR3 loop reads CASSYGDLTYEQYF.

This clonotype registers medium-sized (0.01 to 0.1%) by frequency. This chain links TRBV12-3 or TRBV12-4 with TRBJ2-1; TCRdb proposes TRBD2, but this gene call is untestable without DNA. CDR3 length equals 12 residues. The CDR3 region is CASSILSGKEFF.

V usage is TRBV19 and J usage is TRBJ2-1; the TRBD1 assignment by TCRdb is unverifiable without DNA. This CDR3 region has 19 residues. Germline loops: CDR1 LNHDA, CDR2 SQIVND (reference sequence). The CDR3: CASSQDRRIGREVGFEQFF. Supplemented by reference TRBV19 and TRBJ2-1, the full variable domain reads DGGITQSPKYLFRKEGQNVTLSCEQNLNHDAMYWYRQDPGQGLRLIYYSQIVNDFQKGDIAEGYSVSREKKESFPLTVTSAQKNPTAFYLCASSQDRRIGREVGFEQFFGPGTRLTVL.

J is TRBJ2-1 and V is TRBV20-1. The CDR3 loop spans 14 amino acids. Germline V gives CDR1 DFQATT, CDR2 SNEGSKA (reference sequence). The CDR3 reads CSARSLAGYNEQFF.

This clonotype is medium-sized (0.01 to 0.1%) by frequency. This chain links TRBV7-6 with TRBJ1-2; as DNA is missing, the TRBD1 call by TCRdb cannot be tested. The CDR3 runs to 13 residues. In germline, CDR1 is SGHVS, CDR2 FNYEAQ. CDR3: CASSFTGLDGYTF.

The chain joins TRBV14 to TRBJ2-5; lacking DNA, the TRBD1 call made by TCRdb goes unchecked. The CDR3 is made up of 14 amino acids. Per the germline V gene, CDR1 is SGHDN and CDR2 is FVKESK. CDR3 residues: CASSQRTGGETQYF.

The chain carries TRBV6-6 and TRBJ1-2; without DNA, the TCRdb call of TRBD1 cannot be checked. This CDR3 spans 14 amino acids. CDR1 is MNHNY, CDR2 SVGAGI, per germline (reference sequence). CDR3 amino acids: CASSQSRGQDGYTF.

The rearrangement uses TRBV15 and TRBJ1-1. Germline V gene sequence: CDR1 LNHNV, CDR2 YYDKDF (reference sequence). CDR3 size: 13 residues. This CDR3 reads CATSRDQGREAFF.

The genes are TRBV29-1 and TRBJ2-1; TCRdb gives TRBD2 as the D gene, but with no DNA this cannot be confirmed. The germline V gene encodes CDR1 SQVTM and CDR2 ANQGSEA. The CDR3 length is 13 residues. The CDR3 reads CSAGLASSDEQFF.

The chain joins TRBV19 to TRBJ1-5; TCRdb's assignment of TRBD1 cannot be checked, as there is no DNA. The germline V gene has CDR1 LNHDA and CDR2 SQIVND (reference sequence). The CDR3 is 13 residues long. The chain's CDR3 is CASSIGDSQPQHF.

According to its frequency, this clonotype is medium-sized. The chain joins TRBV27 to TRBJ2-1; without DNA, the TCRdb call of TRBD2 cannot be checked. The CDR3 runs to 17 residues. Germline-derived CDR1 and CDR2 are MNHEY and SMNVEV (reference sequence). The CDR3 sequence: CASSSQFEAGGPNEQFF.

V usage is TRBV19 and J usage is TRBJ2-7; as DNA is missing, the TRBD2 call by TCRdb cannot be tested. Germline V gene data show CDR1 as LNHDA and CDR2 as SQIVND (reference sequence). CDR3 length equals 14 residues. The CDR3 loop is CASSLRGSVSEQYF.

The V call is TRBV18, the J call TRBJ1-5; TCRdb lists TRBD1, though no DNA is available to test this call. Germline V gives CDR1 KGHSH, CDR2 LQKENI. This CDR3 spans 17 amino acids. The CDR3 loop reads CASSPSMGGHSNQPQHF.

This sequence joins TRBV5-6 and TRBJ2-3; as DNA is missing, the TRBD1 call by TCRdb cannot be tested. Germline CDR1 and CDR2: SGHDT and YYEEEE. The CDR3 runs 14 residues. The CDR3 loop reads CASSSGAPTDTQYF.

The rearrangement links TRBV7-9 to TRBJ1-1; TCRdb's D gene call, TRBD1, goes unchecked for lack of DNA. The CDR3 contains 13 residues. Germline assignment: CDR1 SEHNR and CDR2 FQNEAQ (reference sequence). The CDR3 sequence: CASSSTGVTEAFF.

In terms of frequency, this clonotype is medium-sized. This chain connects TRBV6-5 to TRBJ2-1; the TCRdb D gene call, TRBD2, has no DNA to confirm it. The CDR3 has 14 residues. Per the germline V gene, CDR1 is MNHEY and CDR2 is SVGAGI. The CDR3 protein is CASSGGLVLDEQFF.